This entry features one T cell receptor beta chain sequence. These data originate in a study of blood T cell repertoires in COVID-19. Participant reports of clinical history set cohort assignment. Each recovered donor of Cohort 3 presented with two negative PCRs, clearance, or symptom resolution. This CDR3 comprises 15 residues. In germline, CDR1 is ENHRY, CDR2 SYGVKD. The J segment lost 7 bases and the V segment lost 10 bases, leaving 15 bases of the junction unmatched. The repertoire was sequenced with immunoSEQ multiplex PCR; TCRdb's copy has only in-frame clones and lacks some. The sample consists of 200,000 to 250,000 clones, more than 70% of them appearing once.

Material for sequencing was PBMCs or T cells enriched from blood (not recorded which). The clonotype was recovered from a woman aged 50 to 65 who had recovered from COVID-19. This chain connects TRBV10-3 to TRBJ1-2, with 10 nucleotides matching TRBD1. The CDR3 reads CATKVPGQGSGGYTF. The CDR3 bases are TGTGCCACCAAGGTACCGGGACAGGGGTCCGGTGGCTACACCTTC.